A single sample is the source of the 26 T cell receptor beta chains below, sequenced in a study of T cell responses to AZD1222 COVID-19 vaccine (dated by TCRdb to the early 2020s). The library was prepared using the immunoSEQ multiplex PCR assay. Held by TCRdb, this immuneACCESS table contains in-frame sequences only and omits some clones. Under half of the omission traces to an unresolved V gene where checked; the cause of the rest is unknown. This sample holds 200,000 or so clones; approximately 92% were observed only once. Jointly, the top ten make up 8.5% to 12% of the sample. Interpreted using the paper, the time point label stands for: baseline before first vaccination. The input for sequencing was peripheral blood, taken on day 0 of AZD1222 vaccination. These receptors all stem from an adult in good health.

CDR3 residues: CASRDTGSTEAFF. The CDR3 nucleotides are TGTGCCAGTAGGGACACAGGGAGCACTGAAGCTTTCTTT. The chain uses TRBV19 and TRBJ1-1; perhaps TRBD1 as D (6 bases). Looked up from germline, CDR1 is LNHDA and CDR2 is SQIVND (reference sequence). This CDR3 spans 13 amino acids. Between the trimmed V and J ends, which lost 6 bases and 4 bases, there was a span of 12 bases.

The CDR3 reads CASSLQGRGQPQHF. The CDR3 DNA reads as TGTGCCAGTAGCTTACAGGGACGCGGCCAGCCCCAGCATTTT. The V call is TRBV19, the J call TRBJ1-5, with D tentatively TRBD1 (6 bases). With 6 bases removed from V and 7 bases from J, the gap between germline ends came to 16 bases. The CDR3 spans 14 residues. Germline CDR1 is LNHDA and CDR2 is SQIVND (reference sequence).

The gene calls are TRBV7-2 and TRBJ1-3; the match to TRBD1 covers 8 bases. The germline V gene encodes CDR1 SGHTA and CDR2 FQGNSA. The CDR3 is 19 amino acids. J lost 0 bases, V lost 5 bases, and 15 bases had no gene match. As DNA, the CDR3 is TGTGCCAGCAGCCAACTTAGGGGGACAGGTCCCTACTCTGGAAACACCATATATTTT. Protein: CASSQLRGTGPYSGNTIYF. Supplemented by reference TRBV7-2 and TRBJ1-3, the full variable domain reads GAGVSQSPSNKVTEKGKDVELRCDPISGHTALYWYRQSLGQGLEFLIYFQGNSAPDKSGLPSDRFSAERTGGSVSTLTIQRTQQEDSAVYLCASSQLRGTGPYSGNTIYFGEGSWLTVV.

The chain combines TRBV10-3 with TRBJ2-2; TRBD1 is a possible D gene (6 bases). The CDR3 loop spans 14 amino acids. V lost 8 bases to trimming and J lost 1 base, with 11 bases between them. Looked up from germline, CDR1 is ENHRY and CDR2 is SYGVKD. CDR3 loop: CAIERGRNTGELFF. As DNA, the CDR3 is TGTGCCATCGAAAGGGGGAGGAACACCGGGGAGCTGTTTTTT.

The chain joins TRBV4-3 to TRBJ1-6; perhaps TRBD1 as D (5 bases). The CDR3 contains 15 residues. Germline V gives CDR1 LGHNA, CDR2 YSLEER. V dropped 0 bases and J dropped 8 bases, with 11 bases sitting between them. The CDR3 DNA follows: TGCGCCAGCAGCCAAGACGCCCCAGGGTATTCACCCCTCCACTTT. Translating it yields CASSQDAPGYSPLHF.

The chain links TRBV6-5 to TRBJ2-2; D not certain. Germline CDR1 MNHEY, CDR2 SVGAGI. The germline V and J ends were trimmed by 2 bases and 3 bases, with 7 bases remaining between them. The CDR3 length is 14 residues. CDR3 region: CASSYGRDTGELFF. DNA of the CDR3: TGTGCCAGCAGTTACGGACGGGACACCGGGGAGCTGTTTTTT.

Here the CDR3 DNA reads TGTGCCAGCAGTTCTACACTCGTTAGGGGGTATAGCAATCAGCCCCAGCATTTT. Encoded protein: CASSSTLVRGYSNQPQHF. The V gene is TRBV6-2 or TRBV6-3, the J gene TRBJ1-5, with D perhaps TRBD1 (6 bases). Germline V gene lookup returns CDR1 MNHEY and CDR2 SVGEGT. The CDR3 runs 18 residues. Trimming shortened V by 4 bases and J by 0 bases, and 19 bases separated the two germline ends.

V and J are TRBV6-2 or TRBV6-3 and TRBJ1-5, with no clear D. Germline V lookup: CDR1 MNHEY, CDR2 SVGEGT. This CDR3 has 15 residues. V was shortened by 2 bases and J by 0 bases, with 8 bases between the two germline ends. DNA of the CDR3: TGTGCCAGCAGTTACGGTCGCGTTAGCAATCAGCCCCAGCATTTT. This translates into CASSYGRVSNQPQHF.

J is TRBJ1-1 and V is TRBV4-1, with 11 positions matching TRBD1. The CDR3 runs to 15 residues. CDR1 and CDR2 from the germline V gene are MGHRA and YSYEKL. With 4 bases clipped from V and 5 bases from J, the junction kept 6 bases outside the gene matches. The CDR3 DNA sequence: TGCGCCAGCAGCCTCTCGGGACAGGGGGTAACTGAAGCTTTCTTT. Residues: CASSLSGQGVTEAFF.

This CDR3 is CASSVTNTGELFF. The CDR3 DNA reads TGTGCCAGCAGCGTGACGAACACCGGGGAGCTGTTTTTT. The chain has TRBV6-5 and TRBJ2-2; D ambiguous. The V gene lost 6 bases and the J gene lost 0 bases, with 5 bases spanning the gap. CDR3 length: 13 residues. Germline V lookup: CDR1 MNHEY, CDR2 SVGAGI.

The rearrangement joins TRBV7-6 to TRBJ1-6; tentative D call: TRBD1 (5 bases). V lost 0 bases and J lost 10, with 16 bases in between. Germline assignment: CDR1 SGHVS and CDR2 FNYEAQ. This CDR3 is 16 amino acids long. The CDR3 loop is CASSLALRATYSPLHF. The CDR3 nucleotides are TGTGCCAGCAGCTTAGCTCTCAGGGCGACATACTCACCCCTCCACTTT.

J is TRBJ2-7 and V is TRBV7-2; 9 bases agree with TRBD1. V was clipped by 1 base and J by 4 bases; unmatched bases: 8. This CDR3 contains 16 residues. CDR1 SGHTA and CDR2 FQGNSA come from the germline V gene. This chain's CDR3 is CASSLGTGVGQYEQYV. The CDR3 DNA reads TGTGCCAGCAGCTTAGGGACAGGGGTAGGTCAGTACGAGCAGTACGTC.

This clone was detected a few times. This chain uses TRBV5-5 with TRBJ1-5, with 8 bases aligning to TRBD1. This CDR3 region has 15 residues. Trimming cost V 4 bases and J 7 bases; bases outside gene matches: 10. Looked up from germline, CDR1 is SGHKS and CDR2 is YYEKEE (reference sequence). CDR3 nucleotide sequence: TGTGCCAGCAGCCTAATTACAGGGGGAGAGCAGCCCCAGCATTTT. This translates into CASSLITGGEQPQHF.

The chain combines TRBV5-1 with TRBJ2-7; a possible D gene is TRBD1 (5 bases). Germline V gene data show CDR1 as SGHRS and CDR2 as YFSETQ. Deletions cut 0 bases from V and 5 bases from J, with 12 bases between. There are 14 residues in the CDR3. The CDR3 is CASSLAGQQDEQYF. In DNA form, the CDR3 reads TGCGCCAGCAGCTTGGCCGGACAACAGGACGAGCAGTACTTC.

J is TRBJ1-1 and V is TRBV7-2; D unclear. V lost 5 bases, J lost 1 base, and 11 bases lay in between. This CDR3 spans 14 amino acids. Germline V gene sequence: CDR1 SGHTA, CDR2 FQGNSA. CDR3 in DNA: TGTGCCAGCAGCGGGTTGGTTCCGAACACTGAAGCTTTCTTT. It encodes CASSGLVPNTEAFF. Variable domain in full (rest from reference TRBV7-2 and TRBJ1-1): GAGVSQSPSNKVTEKGKDVELRCDPISGHTALYWYRQSLGQGLEFLIYFQGNSAPDKSGLPSDRFSAERTGGSVSTLTIQRTQQEDSAVYLCASSGLVPNTEAFFGQGTRLTVV.

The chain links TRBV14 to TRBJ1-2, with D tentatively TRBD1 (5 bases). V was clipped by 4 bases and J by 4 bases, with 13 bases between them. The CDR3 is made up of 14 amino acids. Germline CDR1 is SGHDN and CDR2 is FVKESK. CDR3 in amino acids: CASSRGGFGYGYTF. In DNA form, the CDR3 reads TGTGCCAGCAGCCGTGGGGGTTTTGGCTATGGCTACACCTTC.

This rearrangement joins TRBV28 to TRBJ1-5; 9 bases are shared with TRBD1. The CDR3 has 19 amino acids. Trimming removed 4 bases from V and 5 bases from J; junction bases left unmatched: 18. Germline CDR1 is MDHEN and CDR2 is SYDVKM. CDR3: CASSSAAIITGGRDQPQHF. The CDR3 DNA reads TGTGCCAGCAGTTCAGCAGCCATAATTACAGGGGGCAGGGATCAGCCCCAGCATTTT.

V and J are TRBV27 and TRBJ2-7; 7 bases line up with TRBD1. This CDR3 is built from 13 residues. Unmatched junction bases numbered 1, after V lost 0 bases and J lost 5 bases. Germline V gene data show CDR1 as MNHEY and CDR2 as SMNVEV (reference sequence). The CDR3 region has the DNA TGTGCCAGCAGTTTATCAGGGGGCCACGAGCAGTACGTC. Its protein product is CASSLSGGHEQYV.

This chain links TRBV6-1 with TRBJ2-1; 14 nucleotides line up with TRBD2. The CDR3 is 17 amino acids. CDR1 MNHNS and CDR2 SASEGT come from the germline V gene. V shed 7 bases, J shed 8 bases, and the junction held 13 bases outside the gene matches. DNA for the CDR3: TGTGCCAGCACTGACCCCTCCGGGACTAGCGGGAGTTATGAGCAGTTCTTC. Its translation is CASTDPSGTSGSYEQFF.

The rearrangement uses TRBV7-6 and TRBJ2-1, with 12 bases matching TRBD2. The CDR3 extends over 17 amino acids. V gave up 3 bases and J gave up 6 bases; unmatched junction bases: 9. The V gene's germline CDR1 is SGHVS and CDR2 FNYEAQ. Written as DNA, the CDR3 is TGTGCCAGCAGCTTTCCCGCTAGCGGGAGGGCCCTCAATGAGCAGTTCTTC. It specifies CASSFPASGRALNEQFF.

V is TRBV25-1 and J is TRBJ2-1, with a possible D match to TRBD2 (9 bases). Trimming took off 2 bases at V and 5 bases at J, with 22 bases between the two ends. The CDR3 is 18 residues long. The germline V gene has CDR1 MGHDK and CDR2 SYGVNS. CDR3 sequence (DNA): TGTGCCAGCAGTGAACAGGGGGCGGGAGGGCCGTGGAACAATGAGCAGTTCTTC. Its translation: CASSEQGAGGPWNNEQFF.

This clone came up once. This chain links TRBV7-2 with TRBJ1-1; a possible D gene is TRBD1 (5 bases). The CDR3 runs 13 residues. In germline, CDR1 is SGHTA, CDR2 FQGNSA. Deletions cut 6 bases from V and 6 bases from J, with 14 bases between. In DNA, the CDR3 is TGTGCCAGCAGTTCGGGGGGAGGGGCTGAAGCTTTCTTT. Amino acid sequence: CASSSGGGAEAFF.

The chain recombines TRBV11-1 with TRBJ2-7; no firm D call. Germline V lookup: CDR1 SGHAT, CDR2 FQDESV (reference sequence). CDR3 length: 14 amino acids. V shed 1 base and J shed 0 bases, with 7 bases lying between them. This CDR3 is CASSLERSSYEQYF. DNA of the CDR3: TGTGCCAGCAGCTTAGAGAGGAGCTCCTACGAGCAGTACTTC.

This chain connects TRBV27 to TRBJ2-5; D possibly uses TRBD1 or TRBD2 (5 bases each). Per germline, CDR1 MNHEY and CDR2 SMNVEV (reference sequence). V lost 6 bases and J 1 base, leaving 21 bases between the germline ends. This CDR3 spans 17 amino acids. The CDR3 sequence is CASRERRDLGVQETQYF. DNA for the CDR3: TGTGCCAGCAGGGAACGACGGGACCTCGGGGTCCAAGAGACCCAGTACTTC.

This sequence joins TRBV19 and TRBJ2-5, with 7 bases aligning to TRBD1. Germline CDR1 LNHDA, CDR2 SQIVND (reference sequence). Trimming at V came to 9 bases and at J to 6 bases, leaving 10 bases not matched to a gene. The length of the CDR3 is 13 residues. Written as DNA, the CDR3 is TGTGCCAGCTCACAGGGGTTGAGGCAGACCCAGTACTTC. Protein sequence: CASSQGLRQTQYF.

The CDR3 DNA follows: TGTGCCAGCAGCGGGGGAGCGAACTCCCCGGGAAACACCATATATTTT. Protein sequence: CASSGGANSPGNTIYF. The chain couples TRBV5-4 to TRBJ1-3; a possible D gene is TRBD1 (5 bases). CDR3 length: 16 amino acids. Trimming removed 4 bases from V and 4 bases from J, with 18 bases in between. From germline, CDR1 is SGHNT and CDR2 YYREEE (reference sequence).